The clone carrying this T cell receptor (beta chain) has only one observation. The CDR3 totals 13 residues. V was clipped by 3 bases and J by 3 bases, with 9 bases between them. CDR1 is MNHEY and CDR2 is SMNVEV in the germline V gene (reference sequence). This sample stems from a study of blood T cell repertoires in COVID-19. Study overall: Whether acute or convalescent, the COVID-19 samples came from the United States, Italy and Spain. T cells, B-cell-depleted T cells, or PBMCs supplied cDNA or gDNA.

In the authors' methods: Estimates of nucleated cell counts were drawn from the amplification of reference gene primers. Using immunoSEQ multiplex PCR, the repertoire was profiled, and TCRdb retains in-frame clones only, with some absent. V and J calls and clone size follow that table, whereas D and trimming were derived from the DNA. In the table there are about 220,000 clones, roughly 84% of which are singletons. The sequence was collected from a man aged 40-50 years with active or convalescent COVID-19. The rearrangement joins TRBV27 to TRBJ2-7; D unresolved. Sequencing was performed on peripheral blood. The CDR3 nucleotides are TGTGCCAGCAGTTTTGGTATCAGCTACGAGCAGTACTTC. Residues: CASSFGISYEQYF.